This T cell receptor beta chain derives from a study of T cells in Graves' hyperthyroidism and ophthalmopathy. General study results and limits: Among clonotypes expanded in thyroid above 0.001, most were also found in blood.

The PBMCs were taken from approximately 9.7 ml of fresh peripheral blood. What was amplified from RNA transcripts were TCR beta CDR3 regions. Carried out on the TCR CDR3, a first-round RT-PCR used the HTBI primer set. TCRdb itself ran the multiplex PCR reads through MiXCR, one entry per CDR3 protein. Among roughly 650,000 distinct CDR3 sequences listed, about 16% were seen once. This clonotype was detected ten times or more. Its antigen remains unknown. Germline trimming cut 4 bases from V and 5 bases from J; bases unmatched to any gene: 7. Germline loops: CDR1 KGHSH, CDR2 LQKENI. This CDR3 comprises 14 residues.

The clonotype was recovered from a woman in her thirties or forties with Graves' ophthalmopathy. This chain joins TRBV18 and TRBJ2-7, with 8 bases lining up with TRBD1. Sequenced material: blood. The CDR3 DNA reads TGTGCCAGCTCACTAAGACAGGGGTTCGACGAGCAGTACTTC. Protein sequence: CASSLRQGFDEQYF.